The rows below give T cell receptor beta chains drawn from one sample of a study of T and B cells in COVID-19 patients. TCRdb fed the multiplex PCR reads into MiXCR, producing one record per CDR3 protein. The data contain thousands of distinct CDR3 sequences, 20% to 25% of them singletons. Sequencing was done on a sample of blood. All receptors derive from a human donor with active COVID-19. Both conserved end residues are part of each CDR3. The order of the fields is D gene, J gene, clone size, V gene, CDR3 DNA, CDR3 protein. D genes are given only for firm matches. Clone size is given for some rows only: seen once, a few or many times, or a class if the clone is expanded.

>TRBD1|TRBJ2-5|few|TRBV7-9
TGTGCCAGCAGCTTAGTCCCAGGGGGCGGGGAGACCCAGTACTTC
CASSLVPGGGETQYF
>TRBD2|TRBJ2-3|medium-sized|TRBV27
TGTGCCAGCACAGGGACTAGCTCAGATACGCAGTATTTT
CASTGTSSDTQYF
>NA|TRBJ2-1|medium-sized|TRBV18
TGTGCCAGCTCACCACCGATTCACAATGAGCAGTTCTTC
CASSPPIHNEQFF
>NA|TRBJ2-2|many|TRBV11-2
TGTGCCAGCAGCCGCGGGACCAGGAGCGGGGAGCTGTTTTTT
CASSRGTRSGELFF
>NA|TRBJ2-1|few|TRBV24-1
TGTGCCACCAGTGCGGCCGAGATAAACTCCTACAATGAGCAGTTCTTC
CATSAAEINSYNEQFF
>NA|TRBJ2-7|few|TRBV20-1
TGCAGTGCTAGAGATGTGTTCGAGCAGTACTTC
CSARDVFEQYF
>TRBD1|TRBJ1-2|many|TRBV19
TGTGCCAGTAGAACCGGACAGGGGGTAGGCGGCTACACCTTC
CASRTGQGVGGYTF
>TRBD1|TRBJ1-6|NA|TRBV6-5
TGTGCCAGCAGTTACGACAGGGCAGGGGGATCACCCCTCCACTTT
CASSYDRAGGSPLHF
>NA|TRBJ2-2|NA|TRBV7-9
TGTGCCAGCAGATTGGGAAATACGAACACCGGGGAGCTGTTTTTT
CASRLGNTNTGELFF
>NA|TRBJ2-5|few|TRBV6-2/TRBV6-3
TGTGCCAGCAGTTACCCACCCGGAAGGACCCAGTACTTC
CASSYPPGRTQYF
>NA|TRBJ2-1|NA|TRBV4-2
TGTGCCAGCAGCCAAGAGTTGGAGGGAGGCTTCTACAATGAGCAGTTCTTC
CASSQELEGGFYNEQFF
>NA|TRBJ1-2|NA|TRBV5-6
TGTGCCAGCAGCTTGGAGACAGGTTTTAACTATGGCTACACCTTC
CASSLETGFNYGYTF
>NA|TRBJ1-5|few|TRBV24-1
TGTGCCACCAGACAGTCACCTAATCAGCCCCAGCATTTT
CATRQSPNQPQHF
>NA|TRBJ1-1|many|TRBV5-5
TGTGCCAGCAGCTTGCTCAATTTTGGCACTGAAGCTTTCTTT
CASSLLNFGTEAFF
>NA|TRBJ1-6|NA|TRBV6-1
TGTGCCAGCAGTGAAGCTTTTCAGGGGTCCTCCTATAATTCACCCCTCCACTTT
CASSEAFQGSSYNSPLHF
>NA|TRBJ1-3|few|TRBV5-4
TGTGCCAGCAGCCCCCCCGAGGGCTCTGGAAACACCATATATTTT
CASSPPEGSGNTIYF
>NA|TRBJ2-1|NA|TRBV11-2
TGTGCCAGCAGCTTAGCCAGCAATGAGCAGTTCTTC
CASSLASNEQFF
>TRBD1|TRBJ1-2|medium-sized|TRBV29-1
TGCAGCCTCGGGCAGGGGGATGGCTACACCTTC
CSLGQGDGYTF
>NA|TRBJ1-1|NA|TRBV5-3
TGCGCCAGCAGCAAGACAGCGAACACTGAAGCTTTCTTT
CASSKTANTEAFF
>NA|TRBJ2-3|NA|TRBV12-3/TRBV12-4
TGTGCCAGCAGTTTACTACTAGAAGGCACAGATACGCGGTATTTT
CASSLLLEGTDTRYF
>TRBD1|TRBJ1-1|NA|TRBV10-1
TGCGCCAGCAGTGAAATTGGGCAGGGGGCAGAAGCTTTCTTT
CASSEIGQGAEAFF
>NA|TRBJ2-7|medium-sized|TRBV5-6
TGTGCCAGCAGCTTGGTTTCTGGGGGTGCTTACGAGCAGTACTTC
CASSLVSGGAYEQYF
>NA|TRBJ2-3|medium-sized|TRBV27
TGTGCCAGCAGTTCCTCTTCGAGCGGACCCACAGATACGCAGTATTTT
CASSSSSSGPTDTQYF
>NA|TRBJ2-1|NA|TRBV19
TGTGCCAGTACCCAGGGGCTAGTGGATGAGAATGAGCAGTTCTTC
CASTQGLVDENEQFF
>TRBD1|TRBJ1-5|NA|TRBV20-1
TGCAGTGCTCCTCCGGGACAGGGATTCGGTCCGGTGGGGCCCCAGCATTTT
CSAPPGQGFGPVGPQHF
>TRBD1|TRBJ2-2|medium-sized|TRBV19
TGTGCCAGTAGCCTACAGGGGACCGGGGAGCTGTTTTTT
CASSLQGTGELFF
>TRBD1|TRBJ1-5|NA|TRBV6-1
TGTGCCAGCAGTGTTGAGGCATGGGACAGGGGTAATCAGCCCCAGCATTTT
CASSVEAWDRGNQPQHF
>NA|TRBJ2-7|NA|TRBV6-2/TRBV6-3
TGTGCCAGCAGCTACGGGATTTCGTTGTACGAGCAGTACTTC
CASSYGISLYEQYF